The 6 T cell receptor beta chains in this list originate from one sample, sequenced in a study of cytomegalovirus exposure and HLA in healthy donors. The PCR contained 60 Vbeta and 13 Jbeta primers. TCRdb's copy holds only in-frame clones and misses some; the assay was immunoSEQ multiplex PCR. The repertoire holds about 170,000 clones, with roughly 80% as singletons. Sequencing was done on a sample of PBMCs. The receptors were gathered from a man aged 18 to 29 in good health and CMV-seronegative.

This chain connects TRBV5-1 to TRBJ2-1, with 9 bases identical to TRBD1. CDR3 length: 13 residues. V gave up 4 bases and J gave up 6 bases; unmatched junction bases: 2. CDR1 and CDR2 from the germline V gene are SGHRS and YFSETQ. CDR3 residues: CASSLGQGNEQFF. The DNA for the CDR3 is TGCGCCAGCAGCCTGGGACAGGGCAATGAGCAGTTCTTC.

The DNA of the CDR3 is TGTGCCAGCAGTCCCCGCGAGTCCTACGAGCAGTACTTC. Its protein product is CASSPRESYEQYF. The chain carries TRBV27 and TRBJ2-7; D is unresolved. This CDR3 spans 13 amino acids. CDR1 is MNHEY, CDR2 SMNVEV, per germline (reference sequence). V was cut by 5 bases and J by 1 base, with 9 bases left in between.

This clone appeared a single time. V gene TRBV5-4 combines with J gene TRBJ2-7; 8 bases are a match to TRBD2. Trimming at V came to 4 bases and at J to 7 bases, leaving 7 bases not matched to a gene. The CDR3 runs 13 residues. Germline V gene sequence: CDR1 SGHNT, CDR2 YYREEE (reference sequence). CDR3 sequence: CASSPAGVEEQYF. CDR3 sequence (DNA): TGTGCCAGCAGCCCAGCGGGAGTAGAAGAGCAGTACTTC.

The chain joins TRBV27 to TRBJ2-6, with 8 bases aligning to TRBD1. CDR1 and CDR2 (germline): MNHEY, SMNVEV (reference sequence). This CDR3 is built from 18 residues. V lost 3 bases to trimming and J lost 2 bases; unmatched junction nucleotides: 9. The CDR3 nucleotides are TGTGCCAGCAGTTTCCTTACTCCAGGGGGCGCTGGGGCCAACGTCCTGACTTTC. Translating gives CASSFLTPGGAGANVLTF.

The CDR3 loop is CSVGGQGARNTEAFF. The CDR3 nucleotides are TGCAGCGTCGGAGGACAGGGGGCGAGGAACACTGAAGCTTTCTTT. This chain links TRBV29-1 with TRBJ1-1, with 11 bases fitting TRBD1. V lost 6 bases, J lost 1 base, and 7 bases stayed unmatched. Germline V lookup: CDR1 SQVTM, CDR2 ANQGSEA. This CDR3 has 15 residues. The full variable domain, its missing parts supplied by reference TRBV29-1 and TRBJ1-1, is SAVISQKPSRDICQRGTSLTIQCQVDSQVTMMFWYRQQPGQSLTLIATANQGSEATYESGFVIDKFPISRPNLTFSTLTVSNMSPEDSSIYLCSVGGQGARNTEAFFGQGTRLTVV.

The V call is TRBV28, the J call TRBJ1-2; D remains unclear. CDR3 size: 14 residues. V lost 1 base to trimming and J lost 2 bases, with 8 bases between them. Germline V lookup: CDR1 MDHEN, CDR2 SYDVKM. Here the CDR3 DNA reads TGTGCCAGCAGTTTATCGTCCGAGAACTATGGCTACACCTTC. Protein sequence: CASSLSSENYGYTF.